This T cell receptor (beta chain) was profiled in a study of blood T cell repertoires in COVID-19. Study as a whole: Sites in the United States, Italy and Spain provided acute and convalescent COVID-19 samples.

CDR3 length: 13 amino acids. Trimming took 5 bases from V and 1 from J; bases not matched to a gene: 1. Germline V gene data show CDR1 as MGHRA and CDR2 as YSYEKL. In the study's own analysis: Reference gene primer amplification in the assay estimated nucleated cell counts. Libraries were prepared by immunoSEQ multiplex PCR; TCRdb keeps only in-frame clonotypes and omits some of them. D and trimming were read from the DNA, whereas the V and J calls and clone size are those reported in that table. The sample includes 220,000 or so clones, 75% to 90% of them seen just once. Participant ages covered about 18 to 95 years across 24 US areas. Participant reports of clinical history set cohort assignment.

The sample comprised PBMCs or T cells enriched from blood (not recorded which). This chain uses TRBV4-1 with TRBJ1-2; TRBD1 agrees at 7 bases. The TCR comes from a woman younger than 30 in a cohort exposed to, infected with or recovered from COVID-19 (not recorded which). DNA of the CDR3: TGCGCCAGCAGCTGGGACAGTAACTATGGCTACACCTTC. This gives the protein CASSWDSNYGYTF.